A selection of T cell receptor delta chains follows, all from one sample in a study of human gamma delta and Vdelta1 T cells. TCRdb ran CATT on the PCR reads. The sample includes about 13,000 delta-chain clones, roughly 53% of them seen just once. Their specific antigens are unknown. The sample was Vdelta1 gamma-delta T cells from blood grown in culture (DOT cells). The receptors come from a human donor in good health. Both conserved end residues are part of each CDR3. The D gene is left open where the match is weak. Some rows have no size entry. The others give once, few or many, or a class for an expanded clone.

TRDV1	NA	NA	TRDJ1	CALGELDLPSSRRGYLTLTDKLIF	TGTGCTCTTGGGGAACTAGACCTTCCTTCCTCTCGTAGGGGATATCTCACTCTTACCGATAAACTCATCTTT
TRDV1	few	TRDD3	TRDJ1	CALGELRRHWGTTDKLIF	TGTGCTCTTGGGGAACTAAGACGCCACTGGGGGACCACCGATAAACTCATCTTT
TRDV1	NA	TRDD3	TRDJ4	CALGELPSWGIGPLIF	TGTGCTCTTGGGGAACTTCCTTCCTGGGGGATCGGTCCCCTGATCTTT
TRDV1	NA	NA	TRDJ1	CALGEPLSRIGGESYTDKLIF	TGTGCTCTTGGGGAGCCACTCTCGCGGATAGGGGGGGAATCTTACACCGATAAACTCATCTTT
TRDV1	few	NA	TRDJ1	CALGELVRPGVIDKLIF	TGTGCTCTTGGGGAACTAGTCCGTCCCGGGGTAATCGATAAACTCATCTTT
TRDV1	NA	TRDD3	TRDJ1	CALGERFLRVVGDKLIF	TGTGCTCTTGGGGAACGGTTCCTACGCGTGGTGGGGGATAAGCTCATCTTT
TRDV1	medium-sized	TRDD3	TRDJ1	CALGQISYWGIGLRYTDKLIF	TGTGCTCTTGGACAGATTTCCTACTGGGGGATAGGTCTCAGGTACACCGATAAACTCATCTTT
TRDV1	NA	NA	TRDJ1	CALGELKDRRYTDKLIF	TGTGCTCTTGGGGAACTAAAGGACCGGAGGTACACCGATAAACTCATCTTT
TRDV1	NA	TRDD3	TRDJ1	CALGELEFPTWGTDTDKLIF	TGTGCTCTTGGGGAACTAGAATTCCCGACCTGGGGGACAGACACCGATAAACTCATCTTT
TRDV1	NA	TRDD3	TRDJ1	CALGWEELGDTRVTDKLIF	TGTGCTCTTGGATGGGAAGAACTGGGGGATACGCGGGTCACCGATAAACTCATCTTT
TRDV1	NA	TRDD2	TRDJ1	CALGNRPSYRLLGVYTDKLIF	TGTGCTCTTGGGAACAGGCCTTCCTACCGACTGCTGGGGGTGTACACCGATAAACTCATCTTT